This T cell receptor (beta chain) originates from a study of early T cells in non-severe SARS-CoV-2 infection. The germline V gene encodes CDR1 DFQATT and CDR2 SNEGSKA (reference sequence). Trimming removed 5 bases from V and 2 bases from J; junction bases left unmatched: 4. CDR3 size: 14 residues. The sample holds many counts of this clonotype. Antigen: not known. A single record per CDR3 protein comes from TCRdb applying MiXCR to the 5' RACE reads. The data contain under 55,000 distinct CDR3 sequences, 11% of them singletons. Broader study findings: Anti-spike CD8 responses were favored in VDJdb matching, and private and CD4 specificities were missed.

This rearrangement joins TRBV20-1 to TRBJ2-1; 9 nucleotides match TRBD2. The sequencing sample was made of whole blood. The receptor was isolated from an adult who was a healthcare worker with PCR-confirmed SARS-CoV-2 infection or an uninfected control (not recorded which). In DNA, the CDR3 is TGCAGTGCTCCGACTAGCGGACCCTACAATGAGCAGTTCTTC. This codes for CSAPTSGPYNEQFF.